The rows below give T cell receptor beta chains drawn from one sample of a study of shared clonotypes between healthy human individuals. Libraries were prepared by immunoSEQ multiplex PCR; TCRdb keeps only in-frame clonotypes and omits some of them. The data contain approximately 2,000,000 clones, around 90% of them singletons. What was sequenced was naive CD4+ T cells from PBMCs. The receptors were sampled from a man between 18 and 29 years old in good health. Some clones in this sample may be carry-over from other donors' samples. Both conserved end residues are part of each CDR3. Fields, in order: J gene, D gene, clone size, V gene, CDR3 protein, CDR3 DNA. D genes are given only for firm matches. For some rows the clone size is stated as once, few or many, or as a class when expanded; others skip it.

>TRBJ2-7|TRBD1|-|TRBV30
CAWSHRGPGFHEQYF
TGTGCCTGGTCACACAGGGGCCCTGGGTTCCACGAGCAGTACTTC
>TRBJ1-2|-|-|TRBV10-3
CATSDLPARSDTF
TGTGCCACATCAGATCTACCCGCCCGTAGTGACACCTTC
>TRBJ2-1|TRBD2|-|TRBV5-1
CASSGMGEGPNEQFF
TGCGCCAGCAGCGGAATGGGGGAGGGCCCTAATGAGCAGTTCTTC
>TRBJ2-1|-|-|TRBV7-3
CASSLTGGPNEQFF
TGTGCCAGCAGCTTAACGGGGGGTCCAAATGAGCAGTTCTTC
>TRBJ2-5|TRBD2|once|TRBV28
CASSLGLAGPETQYF
TGTGCCAGCAGCCTAGGACTAGCGGGGCCAGAGACCCAGTACTTC
>TRBJ1-1|-|-|TRBV7-8
CASSLSRNTEAFF
TGTGCCAGCAGCTTAAGTAGGAACACTGAAGCTTTCTTT
>TRBJ1-2|-|-|TRBV2
CASSEEVQVVGYTF
TGTGCCAGCAGTGAAGAGGTCCAGGTGGTCGGCTACACCTTC
>TRBJ2-2|-|-|TRBV25-1
CASGVGGGTTGELFF
TGTGCCAGCGGAGTGGGAGGAGGGACCACCGGGGAGCTGTTTTTT
>TRBJ2-1|-|-|TRBV5-1
CASSRSGDLDEQFF
TGCGCCAGCAGCCGATCGGGAGATTTGGATGAGCAGTTCTTC
>TRBJ2-7|TRBD2|-|TRBV28
CASSFGLAGSYEQYF
TGTGCCAGCAGTTTCGGTCTAGCGGGATCCTACGAGCAGTACTTC
>TRBJ2-7|TRBD2|-|TRBV5-1
CASSLSSGSGEQYF
TGCGCCAGCAGCTTGAGTAGCGGGAGTGGTGAGCAGTACTTC
>TRBJ2-2|TRBD1|-|TRBV5-1
CASSLRQGQPGELFF
TGCGCCAGCAGCTTGAGACAGGGTCAGCCCGGGGAGCTGTTTTTT
>TRBJ2-7|TRBD2|-|TRBV19
CASRKAGASYEQYF
TGTGCCAGTAGAAAAGCGGGGGCCTCCTACGAGCAGTACTTC
>TRBJ2-5|-|-|TRBV29-1
CSVEGRGRETQYF
TGCAGCGTTGAAGGCAGAGGTCGGGAGACCCAGTACTTC
>TRBJ1-1|-|few|TRBV29-1
CSVEERGGAFF
TGCAGCGTTGAAGAGCGGGGAGGGGCTTTCTTT
>TRBJ2-3|-|-|TRBV2
CASSEARRVGSDTQYF
TGTGCCAGCAGTGAAGCGCGGAGGGTTGGTTCAGATACGCAGTATTTT
>TRBJ2-2|-|-|TRBV10-1
CASSGRVFGFGELFF
TGCGCCAGCAGTGGCAGGGTATTTGGTTTCGGGGAGCTGTTTTTT
>TRBJ2-7|-|-|TRBV4-2
CASSQARDDLYEQYF
TGTGCCAGCAGCCAAGCCCGCGACGACCTCTACGAGCAGTACTTC
>TRBJ2-2|TRBD2|-|TRBV5-1
CASSTTSVVTGELFF
TGCGCCAGCAGTACGACTAGCGTGGTCACCGGGGAGCTGTTTTTT
>TRBJ2-7|-|-|TRBV30
CAWAPGQRPYEQYF
TGTGCCTGGGCCCCCGGGCAGAGACCCTACGAGCAGTACTTC
>TRBJ2-5|TRBD1|-|TRBV4-3
CASSQSLVDRDETQYF
TGCGCCAGCAGCCAGTCCCTAGTTGACAGGGATGAGACCCAGTACTTC
>TRBJ1-3|-|-|TRBV28
CASSLGQLSLNSGNTIYF
TGTGCCAGCAGTTTAGGGCAGCTCTCCTTAAACTCTGGAAACACCATATATTTT
>TRBJ1-5|-|-|TRBV28
CASSRLSWTGEGAQHF
TGTGCCAGCAGTCGTCTCTCTTGGACGGGGGAAGGGGCCCAGCATTTT
>TRBJ2-7|TRBD2|-|TRBV9
CASSVLAGEYEQYF
TGTGCCAGCAGCGTACTAGCGGGAGAATACGAGCAGTACTTC
>TRBJ1-2|TRBD1|-|TRBV15
CATSTRTGDSLGYTF
TGTGCCACCAGCACCAGGACAGGGGATTCCCTTGGCTACACCTTC
>TRBJ1-1|-|-|TRBV7-3
CASSATGLAEAFF
TGTGCCAGCAGCGCCACAGGGTTGGCTGAAGCTTTCTTT
>TRBJ1-5|-|-|TRBV19
CASRNLGNQPQHF
TGTGCCAGTAGAAATCTTGGCAATCAGCCCCAGCATTTT
>TRBJ1-2|TRBD1|-|TRBV28
CASSFGQGGYGYTF
TGTGCCAGCAGTTTCGGACAGGGAGGATATGGCTACACCTTC
>TRBJ2-3|-|-|TRBV15
CATLLSYAGHTQYF
TGTGCCACCTTGCTGTCGTACGCAGGCCATACGCAGTATTTT
>TRBJ1-5|-|-|TRBV6-1
CASRYGYQPQHF
TGTGCCAGCAGGTACGGTTATCAGCCCCAGCATTTT
>TRBJ2-7|-|-|TRBV7-3
CASSLKGGDGYEQYF
TGTGCCAGCAGCTTAAAGGGCGGGGACGGCTACGAGCAGTACTTC
>TRBJ2-7|TRBD1|once|TRBV5-4
CASSLGTGGLEQYF
TGTGCCAGCAGCTTGGGGACAGGGGGCCTCGAGCAGTACTTC
>TRBJ1-1|TRBD1|few|TRBV29-1
CSGKISPGQGNTEAFF
TGCAGCGGAAAGATTAGCCCGGGACAGGGGAACACTGAAGCTTTCTTT
>TRBJ2-7|TRBD2|-|TRBV18
CASSPPIAGGPSEQYF
TGTGCCAGCTCACCACCGATAGCGGGAGGCCCGTCCGAGCAGTACTTC
>TRBJ1-2|-|-|TRBV28
CATTPRGPIYGYTF
TGTGCCACCACCCCTCGCGGACCCATCTATGGCTACACCTTC
>TRBJ1-2|-|once|TRBV7-2
CASSEVPGSYGYTF
TGTGCCAGCAGCGAGGTACCAGGGAGCTATGGCTACACCTTC
>TRBJ2-1|TRBD2|-|TRBV10-3
CAIRASSGRAGGHNEQFF
TGTGCCATCAGAGCTTCTAGCGGGAGGGCAGGAGGACACAATGAGCAGTTCTTC
>TRBJ1-1|-|few|TRBV5-4
CASSVTLNTEAFF
TGTGCCAGCAGCGTAACATTGAACACTGAAGCTTTCTTT
>TRBJ1-2|-|-|TRBV28
CASTSTGGRSKGYTF
TGTGCCAGCACTTCAACCGGCGGCCGGTCGAAAGGCTACACCTTC
>TRBJ2-5|TRBD2|-|TRBV6-5
CATWRASGLETQYF
TGTGCCACCTGGCGGGCTAGCGGGCTTGAGACCCAGTACTTC
>TRBJ2-2|-|-|TRBV5-1
CASRLWVNTGELFF
TGCGCCAGCAGACTATGGGTTAACACCGGGGAGCTGTTTTTT
>TRBJ2-7|-|-|TRBV5-1
CASSLLSAWHEQYF
TGCGCCAGCAGCTTGTTAAGCGCTTGGCACGAGCAGTACTTC
>TRBJ2-1|TRBD2|-|TRBV11-2
CASSSYSGSVRSYNEQFF
TGTGCCAGCAGCTCGTATAGCGGGAGCGTTCGGTCCTACAATGAGCAGTTCTTC